The entry below gives a single T cell receptor (beta chain) sequence along with its context. Germline assignment: CDR1 GTSNPN and CDR2 SVGIG (reference sequence). Trimming removed 3 bases at V and 1 base at J, with 11 bases between. There are 14 residues in the CDR3. The data are from a study of blood T cells in healthy people across ages. A J-beta primer mix and a sample-barcoded 5' primer were used in a second PCR of about 7 to 12 cycles. Samples each returned at least 2.5 million CDR3-containing paired-end reads. One entry per CDR3 protein, called by TCRdb with MiXCR from the 5' RACE reads. The data contain about 1.6 million distinct CDR3 sequences, about 32% of them singletons.

The origin of this receptor is a woman aged 25 to 39 in good health. V usage is TRBV30 and J usage is TRBJ2-3; tentatively, D is TRBD2 (5 bases). Source material: blood. The DNA for the CDR3 is TGTGCCTGGAGCGAAGGAGGAGGCACAGATACGCAGTATTTT. Translated: CAWSEGGGTDTQYF.